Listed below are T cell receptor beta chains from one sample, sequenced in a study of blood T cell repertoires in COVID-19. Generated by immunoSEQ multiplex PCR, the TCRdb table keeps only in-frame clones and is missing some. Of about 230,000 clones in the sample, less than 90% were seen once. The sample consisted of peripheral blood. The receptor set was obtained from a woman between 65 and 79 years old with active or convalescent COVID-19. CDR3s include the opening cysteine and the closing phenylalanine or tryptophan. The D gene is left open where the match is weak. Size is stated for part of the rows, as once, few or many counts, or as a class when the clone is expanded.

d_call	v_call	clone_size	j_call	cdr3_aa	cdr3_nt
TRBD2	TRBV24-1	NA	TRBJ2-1	CATSDPGLAGGGPYNEQFF	TGTGCCACCAGTGATCCCGGACTAGCGGGAGGCGGCCCTTACAATGAGCAGTTCTTC
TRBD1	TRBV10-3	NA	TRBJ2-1	CAISRDSVNNEQFF	TGTGCCATCAGCAGGGACAGTGTCAACAATGAGCAGTTCTTC
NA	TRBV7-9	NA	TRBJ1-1	CASSLALAGNTEAFF	TGTGCCAGCAGCTTAGCGTTGGCAGGGAACACTGAAGCTTTCTTT
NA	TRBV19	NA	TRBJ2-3	CASKASTDTQYF	TGTGCCAGTAAAGCAAGCACAGATACGCAGTATTTT
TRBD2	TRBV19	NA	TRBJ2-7	CASSIGREGKYEQYF	TGTGCCAGTAGTATTGGGAGGGAGGGGAAGTACGAGCAGTACTTC
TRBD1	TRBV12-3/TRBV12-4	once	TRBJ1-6	CASRDSNSPLHF	TGTGCCAGCCGGGACAGCAATTCACCCCTCCACTTT
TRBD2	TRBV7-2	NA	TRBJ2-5	CASSFSGVNQETQYF	TGTGCCAGCAGCTTTAGCGGGGTGAACCAAGAGACCCAGTACTTC
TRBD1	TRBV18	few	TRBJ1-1	CASSPPSGGMNTEAFF	TGTGCCAGCTCACCACCGTCAGGGGGTATGAACACTGAAGCTTTCTTT
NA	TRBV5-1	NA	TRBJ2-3	CASSIEDRGTDTQYF	TGCGCCAGCAGTATCGAGGACAGAGGCACAGATACGCAGTATTTT
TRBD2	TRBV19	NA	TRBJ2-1	CASSLLAGAGKYNEQFF	TGTGCCAGTAGCCTGCTAGCGGGGGCCGGGAAGTACAATGAGCAGTTCTTC
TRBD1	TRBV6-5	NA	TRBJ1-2	CASIPGQAPYGYTF	TGTGCCAGCATCCCGGGACAGGCTCCTTATGGCTACACCTTC
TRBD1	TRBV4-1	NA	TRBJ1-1	CASSQGQGASGTEAFF	TGCGCCAGCAGCCAAGGACAGGGGGCCTCAGGCACTGAAGCTTTCTTT
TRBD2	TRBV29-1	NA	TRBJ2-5	CSAKGLAYQETQYF	TGCAGCGCGAAGGGACTAGCGTACCAAGAGACCCAGTACTTC